This T cell receptor beta chain was identified during a study of regulatory dendritic cells for organ transplantation. The wider study: Day 6 dendritic cell cultures were stimulated with LPS.

Using immunoSEQ multiplex PCR, the repertoire was profiled, and TCRdb retains in-frame clones only, with some absent. The sample lists about 20,000 clones, over 75% seen once, with 0.55% to 0.85% in the top ten. With regard to this clone: Its antigen is not identified.

This CDR3 has 15 amino acids. CDR1 and CDR2 (germline): ENHRY, SYGVKD. After removal of 3 bases from V and 5 bases from J, the junction contained 10 bases not matched to a gene. Allogeneic regulatory or mature dendritic cells were co-cultured for four to six days with CFSE-labeled sorted T cells at 1:10. Sequencing was performed on naive CD4+ T cells from blood cultured with regulatory dendritic cells. The sample's subset: CD45RA+ naive T cells. The source of this sequence is a human donor in good health. The chain has TRBV10-3 and TRBJ2-7; 7 bases line up with TRBD2. CDR3 amino acids: CAISDLLGRVDEQYF. The CDR3 DNA sequence: TGTGCCATCAGTGATCTTTTAGGGAGGGTAGACGAGCAGTACTTC.